The 8 T cell receptor beta chains given below trace back to one sample, sequenced in a study of CD8 T cells in Susac syndrome. When the RNA was reverse transcribed, random hexamers were used with an input of roughly 0.45 to 1 ug. TCRdb re-called the immunoSEQ multiplex PCR reads through MiXCR, storing one row per CDR3 protein. The table lists about 300,000 distinct CDR3 sequences, under 95% of them singletons. Sample: CD4+ T cells from PBMCs. The receptors come from a human donor with multiple sclerosis.

The V and J genes are TRBV11-1 and TRBJ1-3, with 11 bases identical to TRBD1. This CDR3 comprises 20 residues. Germline-derived CDR1 and CDR2 are SGHAT and FQDESV (reference sequence). The J segment lost 3 bases and the V segment lost 1 base, leaving 14 bases of the junction unmatched. CDR3 coding DNA: TGTGCCAGCAGCTTAGTACTTGGGACAGGGGGAGCTCGTGGTGGAAACACCATATATTTT. Translation: CASSLVLGTGGARGGNTIYF.

The chain uses TRBV10-3 and TRBJ2-4, with 8 bases that match TRBD2. V was pared by 2 bases and J by 1 base, with 7 bases of the junction left unmatched. This CDR3 has 17 residues. Germline assignment: CDR1 ENHRY and CDR2 SYGVKD. CDR3 protein: CAISEEGSGGAKNIQYF. CDR3 coding DNA: TGTGCCATCAGTGAGGAAGGGAGCGGGGGTGCCAAAAACATTCAGTACTTC.

This chain links TRBV11-3 with TRBJ2-3; D might be TRBD2 (6 bases). Trimming shortened V by 6 bases and J by 4 bases, and 17 bases separated the two germline ends. CDR1 and CDR2 from the germline V gene are SGHNT and YENEEA. This CDR3 spans 15 amino acids. The CDR3 bases are TGTGCCAGCAGTTCCGCGGGACTCTCGGCAGATACGCAGTATTTT. Its protein product is CASSSAGLSADTQYF.

The chain carries TRBV3-1 and TRBJ2-3; TRBD2 aligns across 12 bases. The CDR3 totals 17 residues. Trimming removed 4 bases from V and 2 bases from J; junction bases left unmatched: 7. CDR1 and CDR2 (germline): LGHDT, YNNKEL (reference sequence). In nucleotides, the CDR3 is TGTGCCAGCAGCCCTCGACTAGCGGGAGACCCCACAGATACGCAGTATTTT. Its protein product is CASSPRLAGDPTDTQYF.

The gene calls are TRBV7-8 and TRBJ2-5; 7 bases line up with TRBD2. The CDR3 spans 15 residues. V dropped 5 bases and J dropped 2; count of bases not matched to a gene: 8. Per the germline V gene, CDR1 is SGHVS and CDR2 is FQNEAQ. This CDR3 is CASSLQGAGQETQYF. The CDR3 nucleotides read TGTGCCAGCAGCCTCCAAGGAGCGGGACAAGAGACCCAGTACTTC. Full variable domain (rest looked up from reference TRBV7-8 and TRBJ2-5): GAGVSQSPRYKVAKRGQDVALRCDPISGHVSLFWYQQALGQGPEFLTYFQNEAQLDKSGLPSDRFFAERPEGSVSTLKIQRTQQEDSAVYLCASSLQGAGQETQYFGPGTRLLVL.

This clonotype was seen just once. The chain links TRBV7-9 to TRBJ2-4, with 8 nucleotides matching TRBD1. CDR1 and CDR2 from the germline V gene are SEHNR and FQNEAQ (reference sequence). This CDR3 has 15 amino acids. Trimming removed 5 bases from V and 2 bases from J; junction bases left unmatched: 5. Here the CDR3 reads CASSRQGSTKNIQYF. DNA for the CDR3: TGTGCCAGCAGCAGACAGGGGTCGACCAAAAACATTCAGTACTTC. The full variable domain, its missing parts supplied by reference TRBV7-9 and TRBJ2-4, is DTGVSQNPRHKITKRGQNVTFRCDPISEHNRLYWYRQTLGQGPEFLTYFQNEAQLEKSRLLSDRFSAERPKGSFSTLEIQRTEQGDSAMYLCASSRQGSTKNIQYFGAGTRLSVL.

This chain connects TRBV7-3 to TRBJ1-1, with D possibly being TRBD1 (5 bases). The CDR3 has 14 residues. Trimming removed 5 bases at V and 1 base at J, with 11 bases between. Germline CDR1 reads SGHTA; CDR2 reads FQGTGA. The CDR3 region has the DNA TGTGCCAGCAGCCCCCACGGGGCGAACACTGAAGCTTTCTTT. Translation gives CASSPHGANTEAFF.

The chain has TRBV4-1 and TRBJ1-6; a weak D match, TRBD1 (6 bases). V gave up 2 bases and J gave up 7 bases, with 15 bases separating them. CDR3 length: 16 amino acids. CDR1 is MGHRA, CDR2 YSYEKL, per germline. DNA of the CDR3: TGCGCCAGCAGCCAACGGAGCGGACAGTCAAATTCACCCCTCCACTTT. Protein product: CASSQRSGQSNSPLHF.